A single sample gave rise to the 6 T cell receptor beta chains below, sequenced in a study of blood T cell repertoires in COVID-19. Profiling relied on immunoSEQ multiplex PCR, and the TCRdb table lists in-frame clones only, not all of them. Of a few hundred thousand clones listed, 84% are singletons. The sequenced sample consisted of peripheral blood. These receptors were collected from a woman in her sixties or seventies with acute or convalescent COVID-19.

The CDR3: CASSLAGGGPLHF. Here the CDR3 DNA reads TGTGCCAGCAGTTTAGCGGGGGGGGGTCCCCTCCACTTT. The rearrangement joins TRBV12-3 or TRBV12-4 to TRBJ1-6, with a tentative D call TRBD1 (5 bases). The CDR3 has 13 residues. V shed 0 bases and J shed 13 bases, with 10 bases lying between them.

Comments on this clone: The sample contains more than one DNA sequence encoding this CDR3. This chain uses TRBV12-3 or TRBV12-4 with TRBJ1-5; perhaps TRBD1 as D (6 bases). The CDR3 spans 13 residues. Trimming took 5 bases from V and 4 from J, leaving 9 bases between them. The CDR3 DNA reads as TGTGCCAGCAGTCTCACAGGGAATCAGCCCCAGCATTTT. This sequence encodes CASSLTGNQPQHF.

This clone was detected once. The V and J genes are TRBV5-6 and TRBJ2-7; 8 bases fit TRBD2. This CDR3 has 15 residues. The germline V gene has CDR1 SGHDT and CDR2 YYEEEE. The J segment lost 5 bases and the V segment lost 2 bases, leaving 9 bases of the junction unmatched. CDR3 DNA sequence: TGTGCCAGCAGCTTATTGGCTAGCGGGTTAAACGAGCAGTACTTC. Translating it yields CASSLLASGLNEQYF.

This clone came up a few times. The V gene is TRBV12-3 or TRBV12-4, the J gene TRBJ2-2, with 7 bases that match TRBD1. The CDR3 runs to 13 residues. V gave up 6 bases and J gave up 10 bases; unmatched junction bases: 8. CDR3: CASSLYRGEELFF. The DNA for the CDR3 is TGTGCCAGCAGCCTTTACAGGGGCGAGGAGCTGTTTTTT.

The V call is TRBV6-6, the J call TRBJ2-7; D is perhaps TRBD1 (5 bases). Trimming pared 4 bases from V and 2 bases from J, leaving 6 bases between. The length of the CDR3 is 12 residues. Germline loops: CDR1 MNHNY, CDR2 SVGAGI (reference sequence). The CDR3 DNA is TGTGCCAGCAGTTTGACAGCCTACGAGCAGTACTTC. It translates to CASSLTAYEQYF.

The chain joins TRBV29-1 to TRBJ2-5; D is possibly TRBD1 (6 bases). The CDR3 consists of 12 residues. Germline assignment: CDR1 SQVTM and CDR2 ANQGSEA. Trimming took 2 bases from V and 5 from J, leaving 9 bases between them. In DNA form, the CDR3 reads TGCAGCGTTGAACGGGACACCGAGACCCAGTACTTC. Amino acid sequence: CSVERDTETQYF.